This T cell receptor (beta chain) emerged from a study of shared clonotypes between healthy human individuals (dated by TCRdb to 2019 to 2021). As for the study more broadly: A couple of women and a few men aged 18 to 49 years were included in the cohort. Per donor, three plates each were used for CD4 naive and CD4 memory, two for CD8 naive, and one for CD8 memory. To estimate repertoire size and how much clonotypes are shared between individuals, the study performed deep sequencing of blood TCR repertoires from a few healthy adults. To increase sequencing depth and limit assay-specific biases, different laboratories used diverse techniques to prepare libraries and sequence TCR repertoires. Per donor, leukapheresis produced somewhere between about 0.8 and 9 billion PBMCs.

The paper's findings and limits, for the study overall: Only blood was sampled, and tissue TCR repertoires likely differ from those in blood. Sharing across a few donors was observed for about 5% of naive CD4, over 3% of naive CD8, 2% to 2.5% of memory CD4, and around 0.4% of memory CD8 clonotypes. Incomplete sequencing was indicated by rarefaction of sorted-subset datasets, despite the large sequencing depth. Naive subsets generally had larger estimated clonotype richness than memory subsets did. Compared with non-shared clonotypes, clonotypes shared by all four sorted-subset donors had higher generation probabilities. The genetic and exposure-history diversity represented was limited by the small number of donors. Pairwise subsampling indicated that sequencing depth was expected to affect the degree of clonotype sharing among donors.

TCR CDR3 regions were amplified from genomic DNA by multiplex PCR using the deep immunoSEQ assay. Genomic DNA extracted from each cell subset was distributed evenly over all wells of several immunoSEQ 96-well plates, and each plate served as one replicate. For sorted subsets, roughly 200 ng of genomic DNA, equivalent to 25,000 to 35,000 T cell genomes, went into each replicate PCR. Purified libraries were measured with a Qubit 3.0 fluorometer, size-checked on a Bioanalyzer 2100, and measured again with the KAPA Library Quantification kit. Every immunoSEQ 96-well plate was sequenced on a dedicated single-read 150-cycle Illumina NextSeq 550 flow cell. The authors' pipeline ran thus. Because the immunoSEQ output included only junctional sequences and no quality scores, the filtering could not be the same as the filtering used for full-length reads. Sequences were annotated with PyIR, a Python wrapper for IgBLAST v1.9, using IMGT germline references to assign V/J genes and CDR3. Reads were filtered out if the reads had weak V/J assignments (E-value above 1e-6), no CDR3, stop codons, out-of-frame junctions, or ambiguous translated residues. V3J clonotypes were defined as sequences sharing the same inferred V gene, J gene, and CDR3 amino acid sequence. The percentage overlap between two repertoires was calculated by dividing the number of shared unique clonotypes by the size of the smaller repertoire. Repertoire richness was assessed with RTK rarefaction, the Chao1 estimator, and Recon v2.1 estimates of unobserved clonotypes. Generation probabilities for all TCRbeta clonotypes obtained by the gDNA method from several donors were computed using OLGA. The clones in this table, taken by TCRdb from immuneACCESS, are in-frame only. Not every clone is retained; where verified, under half of the shortfall comes from an unresolved V gene, and the cause of the rest is unknown. V, J and clone size were drawn from that table, and D and trimming were deduced from the DNA. A total of some 2 million clones appear in this sample, about 95% of them only once. Of the sample, 1% to 1.5% is held by the ten largest clones.

About this clone: This clone's antigen is unknown. No qualities accompany the bases; no much larger clone lies one base away.

For the CD8 naive samples, CD45RO-negative cells were positively selected for CCR7, yielding a CD45RA+CCR7+ population from which TemRA cells were excluded. The donors were healthy, HIV-negative adults with no recently reported acute infections or vaccinations. Every donor was a Caucasian adult living in Nashville, Tennessee, USA. After blood collection by leukapheresis, PBMCs were isolated using Ficoll-Histopaque density gradient centrifugation and then cryopreserved in the vapor phase of liquid nitrogen. Purity and quantity of every magnetically sorted T cell population were checked by analytical flow cytometry. Each sorted fraction had its genomic DNA isolated and then quantified by UV absorbance on a Nanodrop 2000c. The receptor's source is a man between 18 and 35 years old in good health. What was sequenced was naive CD8+ T cells sorted from blood. Interpreted using the paper, the cell subset or site label stands for: CD45RA+CCR7+.

The CDR3 protein is CASSLRQGRKPQHF. Read as DNA, the sequence is TGTGCCAGCAGTTTAAGGCAGGGGAGGAAGCCCCAGCATTTT. The sequence joins TRBV28 to TRBJ1-5, and the D gene may be TRBD1, 6 bases matching. The CDR3 sequence holds 14 residues, the cysteine and phenylalanine included. Only the CDR3 DNA stays, 42 bases, in frame from base 1. The V end loses 2 bases and the J end loses 8 bases, and a stretch of 13 bases separates them. Reading the germline V gene gives CDR1 MDHEN and CDR2 SYDVKM.